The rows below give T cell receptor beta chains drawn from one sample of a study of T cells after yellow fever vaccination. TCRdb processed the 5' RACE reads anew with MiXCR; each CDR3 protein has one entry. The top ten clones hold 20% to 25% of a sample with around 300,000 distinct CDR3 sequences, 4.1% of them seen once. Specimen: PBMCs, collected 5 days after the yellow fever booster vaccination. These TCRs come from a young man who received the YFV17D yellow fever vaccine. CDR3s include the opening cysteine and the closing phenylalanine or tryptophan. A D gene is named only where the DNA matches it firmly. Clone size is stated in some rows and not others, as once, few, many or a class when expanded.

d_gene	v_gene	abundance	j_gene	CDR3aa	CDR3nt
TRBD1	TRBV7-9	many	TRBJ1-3	CASSSTGGASGNTIYF	TGTGCCAGCAGCTCGACAGGGGGCGCGTCGGGAAACACCATATATTTT
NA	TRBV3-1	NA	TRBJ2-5	CASMGGQETQYF	TGTGCCAGCATGGGGGGCCAAGAGACCCAGTACTTC
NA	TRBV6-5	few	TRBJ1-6	CASSSGTSNSPLHF	TGTGCCAGCAGTTCCGGGACGAGTAATTCACCCCTCCACTTT
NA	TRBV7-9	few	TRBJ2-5	CASSFRTAQETQYF	TGTGCCAGCAGCTTTCGGACAGCACAAGAGACCCAGTACTTC
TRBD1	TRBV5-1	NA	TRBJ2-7	CASSLVGSVQGLTYEQYF	TGCGCCAGCAGCTTGGTGGGAAGTGTACAGGGGTTAACCTACGAGCAGTACTTC
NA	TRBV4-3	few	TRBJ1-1	CASSQDRFPNTEAFF	TGCGCCAGCAGCCAAGATAGGTTCCCGAACACTGAAGCTTTCTTT
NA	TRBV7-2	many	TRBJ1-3	CASSSGRRNTIYF	TGTGCCAGCAGCTCGGGACGGAGAAACACCATATATTTT
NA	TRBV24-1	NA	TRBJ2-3	CATSDPGTVTDTQYF	TGTGCCACCAGTGATCCTGGGACTGTCACAGATACGCAGTATTTT
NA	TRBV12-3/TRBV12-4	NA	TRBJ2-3	CASTSEGRGTDTQYF	TGTGCCAGCACCTCGGAGGGAAGGGGAACAGATACGCAGTATTTT
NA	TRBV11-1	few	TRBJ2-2	CASSLRMGFGGELFF	TGTGCCAGCAGCTTACGTATGGGGTTTGGCGGGGAGCTGTTTTTT
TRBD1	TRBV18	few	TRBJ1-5	CASSRDRGGNQPQHF	TGTGCCAGCTCTAGGGACAGGGGCGGGAATCAGCCCCAGCATTTT
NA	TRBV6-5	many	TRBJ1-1	CASSYKEGTEAFF	TGTGCCAGCAGTTACAAGGAAGGTACTGAAGCTTTCTTT
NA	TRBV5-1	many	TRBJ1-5	CASSLGADLQPQHF	TGCGCCAGCAGCTTGGGGGCAGATTTGCAGCCCCAGCATTTT
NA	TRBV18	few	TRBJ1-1	CASSSIPLQGTEAFF	TGTGCCAGCTCATCGATCCCCTTACAGGGAACTGAAGCTTTCTTT
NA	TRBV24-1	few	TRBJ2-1	CATSDGGAAGSNEQFF	TGTGCCACCAGTGATGGGGGGGCAGCGGGAAGCAATGAGCAGTTCTTC
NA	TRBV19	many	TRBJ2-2	CASAGANTGELFF	TGTGCCAGTGCAGGGGCTAACACCGGGGAGCTGTTTTTT
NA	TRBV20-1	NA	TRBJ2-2	CSARRPLAGELFF	TGCAGTGCTAGAAGACCCTTAGCCGGGGAGCTGTTTTTT